What follows are 11 T cell receptor beta chains derived from one specimen sequenced in a study of shared clonotypes between healthy human individuals. CD8 cells regarded as naive lacked CD45RO, were positively chosen for CCR7, and omitted terminally differentiated effector memory CD45RA+ cells. This table comes from immunoSEQ multiplex PCR, and its TCRdb copy is limited to in-frame clones, with some not included. Of roughly 2,000,000 clones in the sample, about 95% are singletons; the top ten hold 1.2%. Specimen: naive CD8+ T cells sorted from blood. The source is a man aged 18 to 30 in good health.

The rearrangement links TRBV4-1 to TRBJ2-7, with D possibly being TRBD1 or TRBD2 (6 bases each). The CDR3 sequence is 18 residues long. The V end lost 0 bases, the J end lost 2 bases, and 20 bases lay between the germline ends. Germline V CDR1 and CDR2: MGHRA, YSYEKL. The CDR3 DNA reads TGCGCCAGCAGCCAAGACCCGGGGGCGCGCGGTTTAACCTACGAGCAGTACTTC. Translating it yields CASSQDPGARGLTYEQYF.

The gene calls are TRBV10-3 and TRBJ2-6; 14 bases fit TRBD2. CDR1 ENHRY and CDR2 SYGVKD come from the germline V gene. The V gene end was trimmed by 2 bases and the J gene end by 3 bases; junction bases not matched to a gene: 3. CDR3 length equals 18 residues. The CDR3 DNA sequence: TGTGCCATCAGTGAGCTGGGACTAGCGGGAGTTGGGGCCAACGTCCTGACTTTC. Its translation is CAISELGLAGVGANVLTF.

Details on this clone: The sample contains more than one DNA sequence encoding this CDR3. V and J are TRBV27 and TRBJ2-5; D not resolved. The length of the CDR3 is 14 residues. Germline V gives CDR1 MNHEY, CDR2 SMNVEV (reference sequence). V was clipped by 0 bases and J by 1 base, with 6 bases between them. The CDR3 sequence: CASSLSGIQETQYF. The CDR3 DNA follows: TGTGCCAGCAGTTTATCGGGTATCCAAGAGACCCAGTACTTC.

The genes are TRBV6-1 and TRBJ1-1; D possibly corresponds to TRBD1 (5 bases). The CDR3 has 15 residues. Germline loops: CDR1 MNHNS, CDR2 SASEGT. V gave up 1 base and J gave up 3 bases, with 12 bases separating them. The DNA of the CDR3 is TGTGCCAGCAGTGAAGACCCGGGAGGGGACACTGAAGCTTTCTTT. The encoded protein is CASSEDPGGDTEAFF.

The rearrangement joins TRBV6-6 to TRBJ2-3; possibly TRBD2 for D (5 bases). This CDR3 comprises 16 residues. Germline V gene data show CDR1 as MNHNY and CDR2 as SVGAGI (reference sequence). V gave up 8 bases and J gave up 0 bases, with 18 bases separating them. The CDR3: CASSGLRAASTDTQYF. The CDR3 DNA is TGTGCCAGCTCTGGGCTGAGAGCGGCTAGCACAGATACGCAGTATTTT.

This chain joins TRBV13 and TRBJ2-3; 15 nucleotides line up with TRBD2. V trimming: 5 bases; J trimming: 6 bases; junction bases outside the gene matches: 6. Germline CDR1 reads PRHDT; CDR2 reads FYEKMQ (reference sequence). This CDR3 comprises 16 residues. The CDR3 DNA is TGTGCCAGCAGCCATCGGACTAGCGGGGGGGAGGATACGCAGTATTTT. This sequence encodes CASSHRTSGGEDTQYF.

This clone was counted only a few times. The chain joins TRBV10-1 to TRBJ1-1; tentatively, D is TRBD1 (5 bases). Trimming stripped 6 bases from V and 5 bases from J, with 19 bases between. The germline V gene has CDR1 WNHNN and CDR2 SYGVQD (reference sequence). The CDR3 spans 15 residues. The DNA for the CDR3 is TGCGCCAGCAGCGATTACCTTGACAGTGGAACTGAAGCTTTCTTT. This encodes CASSDYLDSGTEAFF.

The chain is built from TRBV5-4 and TRBJ1-1; D remains unclear. There are 12 residues in the CDR3. The V end lost 7 bases, the J end lost 0 bases, and 7 bases lay between the germline ends. Germline assignment: CDR1 SGHNT and CDR2 YYREEE (reference sequence). This CDR3 reads CASGPLNTEAFF. In DNA, the CDR3 is TGTGCCAGCGGACCCCTGAACACTGAAGCTTTCTTT.

On this clone: Other DNA sequences in this specimen translate into the identical CDR3. The V call is TRBV13, the J call TRBJ2-5; perhaps TRBD1 as D (5 bases). CDR1 and CDR2 from the germline V gene are PRHDT and FYEKMQ (reference sequence). CDR3 length: 14 residues. V dropped 0 bases and J dropped 4 bases, with 9 bases sitting between them. This CDR3 reads CASSLGPRGETQYF. The CDR3, as DNA: TGTGCCAGCAGCTTAGGTCCTAGGGGAGAGACCCAGTACTTC.

Concerning this clone: Other nucleotide sequences from this sample produce the same CDR3. V gene TRBV28 combines with J gene TRBJ2-7; no clear D gene. The CDR3 spans 12 residues. Germline V lookup: CDR1 MDHEN, CDR2 SYDVKM. V was cut by 3 bases and J by 3 bases, with 6 bases left in between. The CDR3, as DNA: TGTGCCAGCAGTTTCACGGGCTACGAGCAGTACTTC. Its protein is CASSFTGYEQYF.

The chain uses TRBV2 and TRBJ1-3; D remains unclear. Per the germline V gene, CDR1 is SNHLY and CDR2 is FYNNEI. V was pared by 8 bases and J by 4 bases, with 12 bases between. The CDR3 runs to 13 residues. The CDR3 DNA is TGTGCCAGCGGCCCCCCGGAGGGAAACACCATATATTTT. Translation gives CASGPPEGNTIYF.